The entry below describes one TCR beta chain. Its antigen is unknown. With 60 Vbeta and 13 Jbeta primers, the PCR was carried out. Profiling relied on immunoSEQ multiplex PCR, and the TCRdb table lists in-frame clones only, not all of them. This sample's table reports 95,000 to 150,000 clones. The length of the CDR3 is 16 residues. Trimming pared 0 bases from V and 7 bases from J, leaving 18 bases between. The germline V gene has CDR1 MGHRA and CDR2 YSYEKL. The sample originates from a study of cytomegalovirus exposure and HLA in healthy donors. Findings and caveats of the study: In a later analysis, compared with equally common non-associated chains, HLA-associated beta chains were more expanded. CMV serostatus was the sole immune exposure data available.

J is TRBJ1-1 and V is TRBV4-1, with D uncertain. The specimen was PBMCs. The clonotype originates from a man aged 18 to 35 in good health and CMV-seronegative. The CDR3 coding sequence is TGCGCCAGCAGCCAAGATCCTGGGCCCTACCAATTTGAAGCTTTCTTT. Translation: CASSQDPGPYQFEAFF.